This TCR beta chain emerged from a study of T cell changes during pregnancy in multiple sclerosis. Some clones are missing from TCRdb's copy, which holds only in-frame ones; the method was immunoSEQ multiplex PCR. The sample carries about 60,000 clones, 90% recorded once. V shed 7 bases and J shed 0 bases, with 21 bases lying between them. CDR3 length equals 17 residues. CDR1 is LNHDA and CDR2 is SQIVND in the germline V gene (reference sequence). V gene TRBV19 combines with J gene TRBJ1-1; D might be TRBD1 (6 bases). The receptor's source is a female donor in good health, enrolled as a control in a pregnancy study. The sequencing here drew on peripheral blood, taken in the second trimester of pregnancy. CDR3 amino acids: CASKVWGGRGLNTEAFF. The DNA of the CDR3 is TGTGCCAGTAAAGTGTGGGGGGGGCGGGGGCTGAACACTGAAGCTTTCTTT.